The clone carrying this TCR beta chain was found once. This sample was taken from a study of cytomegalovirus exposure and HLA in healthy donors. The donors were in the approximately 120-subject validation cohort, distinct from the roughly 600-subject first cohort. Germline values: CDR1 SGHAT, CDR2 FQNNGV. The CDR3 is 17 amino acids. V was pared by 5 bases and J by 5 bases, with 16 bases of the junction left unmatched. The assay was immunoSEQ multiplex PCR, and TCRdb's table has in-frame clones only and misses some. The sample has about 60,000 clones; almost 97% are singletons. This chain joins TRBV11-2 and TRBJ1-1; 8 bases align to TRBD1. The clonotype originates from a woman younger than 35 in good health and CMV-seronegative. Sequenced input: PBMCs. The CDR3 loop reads CASSPTFRGRRRTEAFF. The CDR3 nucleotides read TGTGCCAGCAGCCCAACGTTCAGGGGGCGCAGACGGACTGAAGCTTTCTTT.